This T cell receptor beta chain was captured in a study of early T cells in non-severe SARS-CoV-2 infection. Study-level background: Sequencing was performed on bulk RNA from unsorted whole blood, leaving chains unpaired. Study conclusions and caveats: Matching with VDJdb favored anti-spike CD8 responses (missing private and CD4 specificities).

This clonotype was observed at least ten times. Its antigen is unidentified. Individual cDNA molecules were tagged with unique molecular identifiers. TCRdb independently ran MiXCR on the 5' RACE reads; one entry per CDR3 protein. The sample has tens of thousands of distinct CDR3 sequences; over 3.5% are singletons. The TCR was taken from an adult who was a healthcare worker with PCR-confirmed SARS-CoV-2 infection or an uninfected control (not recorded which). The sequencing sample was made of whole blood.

The CDR3 nucleotides are TGCAGTGCCCCGGGACAGGGGGCTAGAAATGAGCAGTTCTTC. Translated, it gives CSAPGQGARNEQFF. The chain joins TRBV20-1 to TRBJ2-1, with 12 bases matching TRBD1. The trim removed 6 bases at V and 7 bases at J, leaving 7 bases unmatched. This CDR3 comprises 14 residues. From germline, CDR1 is DFQATT and CDR2 SNEGSKA (reference sequence).